This T cell receptor beta chain was profiled in a study of blood T cells in healthy people across ages. Turning to this clonotype: Its matching antigen is unknown.

Primed by a sample-barcoded 5' primer and a J-beta primer mix, a second PCR proceeded for about 7 to 11 cycles. Every sample produced at least 2.5 million CDR3-containing paired-end reads. MiXCR was run by TCRdb on the 5' RACE reads, yielding one entry per CDR3 protein. This table has around 1,700,000 distinct CDR3 sequences, 28% appearing once. Germline V gives CDR1 DFQATT, CDR2 SNEGSKA (reference sequence). The CDR3 contains 13 residues. The V end lost 5 bases, the J end lost 2 bases, and 12 bases lay between the germline ends. Study outcomes and limitations: Across samples, TCR beta diversity tracked strongly with naive T cell percentage. Age advanced and TCR beta diversity per million T cells fell, roughly linearly. Diversity was higher, and naive CD4+ cells more numerous, in long-lived donors than in aged donors.

The sequenced sample consisted of blood. The rearrangement links TRBV20-1 to TRBJ2-5; D assignment may be TRBD1 or TRBD2 (5 bases each). This TCR was recovered from a woman in her twenties or thirties in good health. The CDR3 region is CSARTWRQETQYF. For the CDR3, the DNA is TGCAGTGCTCGGACATGGAGGCAAGAGACCCAGTACTTC.